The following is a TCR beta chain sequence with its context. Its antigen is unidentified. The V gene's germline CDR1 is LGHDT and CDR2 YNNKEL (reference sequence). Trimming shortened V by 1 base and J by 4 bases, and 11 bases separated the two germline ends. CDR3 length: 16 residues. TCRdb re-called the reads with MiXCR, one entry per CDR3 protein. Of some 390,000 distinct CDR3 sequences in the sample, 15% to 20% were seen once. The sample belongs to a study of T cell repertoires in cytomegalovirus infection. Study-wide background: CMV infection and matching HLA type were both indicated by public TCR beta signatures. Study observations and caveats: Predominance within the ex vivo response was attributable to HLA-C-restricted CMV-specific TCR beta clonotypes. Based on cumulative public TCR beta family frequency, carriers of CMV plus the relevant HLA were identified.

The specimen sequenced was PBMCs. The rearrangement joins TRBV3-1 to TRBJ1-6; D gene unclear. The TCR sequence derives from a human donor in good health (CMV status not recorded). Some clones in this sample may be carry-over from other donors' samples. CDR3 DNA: TGTGCCAGCAGCCAAGCGATCACCGCGTATAATTCACCCCTCCACTTT. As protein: CASSQAITAYNSPLHF.